This T cell receptor (beta chain) was retrieved from a study of healthy donors' naive CD4 and CD8 T cells. Across the whole study: For TCR alpha, new primers spanned all functional IMGT alpha genes.

A linear amplification protocol produced the TCR libraries from approximately 460 ng of total RNA. TCRdb independently ran MiXCR on the reads; one entry per CDR3 protein. The sample includes roughly 200,000 distinct CDR3 sequences, under 85% of them seen just once. Naive CD4+ cells were sorted as CD4+CD8-CD45RO-CD45RA+; naive CD8+ as CD8+CD4-CD45RA+CD27bright. Germline V gives CDR1 MNHEY, CDR2 SMNVEV (reference sequence). CDR3 length: 13 amino acids. V gave up 5 bases and J gave up 5 bases, with 12 bases separating them. This clonotype originated in a pool of human donors in good health; the sample pools cells from several healthy donors. The rearrangement joins TRBV27 to TRBJ2-5; D is uncertain. Input material: naive CD4+ and CD8+ T cells sorted from blood, pooled from several donors. In DNA form, the CDR3 reads TGTGCCAGCAGTGTAGGCTTGGGGGAGACCCAGTACTTC. Translation: CASSVGLGETQYF.